Each of the 21 T cell receptor beta chains below was sequenced from the same sample in a study of cytotoxic CD8 clonotypes in ibrutinib-treated CLL. Assay: immunoSEQ multiplex PCR; the TCRdb copy retains only in-frame clones and omits some. In the table there are some 150,000 clones, 70% to 80% of which are singletons. Sequencing was performed on PBMCs, taken after 24 months of ibrutinib treatment. The receptors come from a human donor with chronic lymphocytic leukemia.

V is TRBV4-3 and J is TRBJ2-1, with TRBD2 identical over 8 bases. This CDR3 contains 12 residues. V gave up 4 bases and J gave up 15 bases; unmatched junction bases: 8. CDR1 and CDR2 (germline): LGHNA, YSLEER. DNA for the CDR3: TGCGCCAGCAGCCCCCAGCGGGGGCCGCCGTTCTTC. Translated: CASSPQRGPPFF.

The chain links TRBV7-8 to TRBJ2-2; 8 nucleotides align to TRBD1. Germline V gene sequence: CDR1 SGHVS, CDR2 FQNEAQ. Germline trimming cut 5 bases from V and 3 bases from J; bases unmatched to any gene: 8. The CDR3 is 16 residues long. CDR3 sequence: CASSPRTGWYTGELFF. The CDR3, as DNA: TGTGCCAGCAGCCCTCGGACAGGGTGGTACACCGGGGAGCTGTTTTTT.

The chain combines TRBV27 with TRBJ2-2; 10 positions match TRBD2. The CDR3 is made up of 17 amino acids. J gave up 4 bases and V 5 bases, and 10 bases lay outside the gene matches. Germline CDR1 is MNHEY and CDR2 is SMNVEV (reference sequence). CDR3 amino acids: CASSPVQREGITGELFF. The CDR3 coding sequence is TGTGCCAGCAGTCCAGTACAGCGGGAGGGCATCACCGGGGAGCTGTTTTTT.

This clone was recorded a few times. The rearrangement links TRBV2 to TRBJ2-7; D is possibly TRBD2 (5 bases). This CDR3 contains 14 residues. Germline V gives CDR1 SNHLY, CDR2 FYNNEI. V was shortened by 5 bases and J by 2 bases, with 13 bases between the two germline ends. Written as DNA, the CDR3 is TGTGCCAGCAGTCCACGGACCGGGACCTACGAGCAGTACTTC. Amino acid sequence: CASSPRTGTYEQYF.

This clone was observed once. The rearrangement joins TRBV7-9 to TRBJ1-1; the D is unclear. V dropped 5 bases and J dropped 5 bases, with 12 bases sitting between them. This CDR3 has 13 residues. Per germline, CDR1 SEHNR and CDR2 FQNEAQ (reference sequence). CDR3 in amino acids: CASSHQQKTEAFF. The CDR3 DNA reads as TGTGCCAGCAGCCACCAACAGAAGACTGAAGCTTTCTTT.

The chain employs TRBV6-1 and TRBJ2-1, with 13 bases that match TRBD2. There are 14 residues in the CDR3. J was trimmed by 10 bases and V by 6 bases; bases with no gene match: 6. Germline CDR1 reads MNHNS; CDR2 reads SASEGT. Here the CDR3 reads CASSPLAGGGEQFF. CDR3 bases: TGTGCCAGCAGCCCACTAGCGGGAGGGGGCGAGCAGTTCTTC.

The rearrangement joins TRBV6-5 to TRBJ1-2; TRBD1 aligns across 7 bases. The CDR3 spans 16 residues. V gave up 0 bases and J gave up 3 bases; unmatched junction bases: 7. Germline loops: CDR1 MNHEY, CDR2 SVGAGI. CDR3 sequence reads: CASSYSKGAQDYGYTF. The DNA for the CDR3 is TGTGCCAGCAGTTACTCGAAGGGGGCGCAAGACTATGGCTACACCTTC.

The chain has TRBV7-2 and TRBJ2-1, with D perhaps TRBD1 (6 bases). The V and J ends lost 5 bases and 7 bases respectively, with 15 bases between them. Germline CDR1 and CDR2: SGHTA and FQGNSA. The CDR3 extends over 14 amino acids. The CDR3 nucleotides read TGTGCCAGCAGCCCAACCCACAGGGAGAATGAGCAGTTCTTC. Its protein is CASSPTHRENEQFF.

This clone was counted a few times. CDR3 coding DNA: TGTGCCAGCAGCCCCATAGCGGCCCAGAGGGGCGGGGAGCTGTTTTTT. Translation gives CASSPIAAQRGGELFF. V and J are TRBV7-2 and TRBJ2-2; D may be TRBD2 (6 bases). This CDR3 region has 16 residues. Germline values: CDR1 SGHTA, CDR2 FQGNSA. V lost 5 bases and J 7 bases, leaving 20 bases between the germline ends. Together with reference TRBV7-2 and TRBJ2-2, the CDR3 gives the full variable domain: GAGVSQSPSNKVTEKGKDVELRCDPISGHTALYWYRQSLGQGLEFLIYFQGNSAPDKSGLPSDRFSAERTGGSVSTLTIQRTQQEDSAVYLCASSPIAAQRGGELFFGEGSRLTVL.

The gene calls are TRBV11-1 and TRBJ2-7; perhaps TRBD2 as D (6 bases). This CDR3 has 15 residues. Trimming removed 3 bases from V and 1 base from J, with 13 bases in between. Germline CDR1 and CDR2: SGHAT and FQDESV (reference sequence). This chain's CDR3 is CASSFLEGGSYEQYF. Here the CDR3 DNA reads TGTGCCAGCAGCTTTTTGGAGGGTGGGTCCTACGAGCAGTACTTC.

The chain couples TRBV18 to TRBJ1-1; no clear D. V lost 0 bases and J lost 4, with 6 bases in between. CDR1 KGHSH and CDR2 LQKENI come from the germline V gene. This CDR3 contains 13 residues. DNA of the CDR3: TGTGCCAGCTCACCACCGACTTCCACTGAAGCTTTCTTT. Its translation: CASSPPTSTEAFF.

This clone was seen a few times. The rearrangement joins TRBV27 to TRBJ2-5; D remains ambiguous. Germline values: CDR1 MNHEY, CDR2 SMNVEV (reference sequence). The ends were cut back, 8 bases at V and 1 base at J, with 14 bases in the middle. This CDR3 has 14 amino acids. CDR3 protein: CASALLRAQETQYF. The CDR3 bases are TGTGCCAGCGCTCTCCTTCGGGCCCAAGAGACCCAGTACTTC.

V usage is TRBV28 and J usage is TRBJ2-1, with 8 bases matching TRBD1. The CDR3 has 15 residues. The V gene end was trimmed by 6 bases and the J gene end by 3 bases; junction bases not matched to a gene: 7. Germline V lookup: CDR1 MDHEN, CDR2 SYDVKM. Written as DNA, the CDR3 is TGTGCCAGCAGGAAACAGGGGGGCGGCTACAATGAGCAGTTCTTC. As protein: CASRKQGGGYNEQFF.

The CDR3 region is CAVQARADTQYF. The DNA of the CDR3 is TGTGCCGTACAGGCGAGGGCAGATACGCAGTATTTT. The rearrangement links TRBV28 to TRBJ2-3; D is perhaps TRBD1 or TRBD2 (5 bases each). Germline-derived CDR1 and CDR2 are MDHEN and SYDVKM. V was pared by 11 bases and J by 4 bases, with 13 bases between. The CDR3 covers 12 residues. The variable domain in full, completed from reference TRBV28 and TRBJ2-3, reads DVKVTQSSRYLVKRTGEKVFLECVQDMDHENMFWYRQDPGLGLRLIYFSYDVKMKEKGDIPEGYSVSREKKERFSLILESASTNQTSMYLCAVQARADTQYFGPGTRLTVL.

The chain has TRBV27 and TRBJ1-2; 10 bases are shared with TRBD1. V dropped 4 bases and J dropped 4; count of bases not matched to a gene: 6. CDR1 MNHEY and CDR2 SMNVEV come from the germline V gene (reference sequence). The CDR3 is 15 amino acids. The DNA of the CDR3 is TGTGCCAGCAGTTCTCAATGGACAGGGGGCTATGGCTACACCTTC. The encoded protein is CASSSQWTGGYGYTF.

The gene calls are TRBV28 and TRBJ1-6; possibly TRBD1 for D (5 bases). The CDR3 totals 15 residues. Between the trimmed V and J ends, which lost 10 bases and 0 bases, there was a span of 13 bases. CDR1 is MDHEN, CDR2 SYDVKM, per germline. CDR3 in amino acids: CATHRPSSYNSPLHF. CDR3 coding DNA: TGTGCCACCCACAGGCCGAGCTCCTATAATTCACCCCTCCACTTT.

Regarding this clone: This sample includes further DNA sequences coding for the same CDR3. The chain uses TRBV28 and TRBJ2-7, with D uncertain. Germline CDR1 reads MDHEN; CDR2 reads SYDVKM. V shed 6 bases and J shed 3 bases, with 9 bases lying between them. CDR3 size: 12 residues. The CDR3 spells CASRATIYEQYF. In DNA, the CDR3 is TGTGCCAGCAGAGCCACTATCTACGAGCAGTACTTC.

The V gene is TRBV7-2, the J gene TRBJ1-2; maybe TRBD1 (6 bases). V dropped 0 bases and J dropped 7 bases, with 15 bases sitting between them. This CDR3 spans 15 amino acids. Germline CDR1 and CDR2: SGHTA and FQGNSA. Written as DNA, the CDR3 is TGTGCCAGCAGCTTAGCGGGGGGTCCAGGGGTTGGCTACACCTTC. Its protein is CASSLAGGPGVGYTF.

The chain is built from TRBV30 and TRBJ2-1, with D maybe TRBD2 (5 bases). The CDR3 has 13 amino acids. The ends were cut back, 0 bases at V and 9 bases at J, with 12 bases in the middle. From germline, CDR1 is GTSNPN and CDR2 SVGIG (reference sequence). CDR3 region: CAWSVRSRGEQFF. The CDR3 DNA is TGTGCCTGGAGTGTAAGGTCCCGGGGTGAGCAGTTCTTC.

The chain carries TRBV28 and TRBJ1-3, with 8 bases fitting TRBD1. This CDR3 is built from 16 residues. Germline values: CDR1 MDHEN, CDR2 SYDVKM. Losses at the gene ends were 5 bases for V and 0 bases for J; bases not matched to a gene: 6. CDR3 residues: CASSQHRGVSGNTIYF. The CDR3 DNA sequence: TGTGCCAGCAGTCAACACAGGGGGGTCTCTGGAAACACCATATATTTT.

The rearrangement links TRBV18 to TRBJ2-7; a possible D gene is TRBD1 (5 bases). CDR1 and CDR2 (germline): KGHSH, LQKENI. V was shortened by 0 bases and J by 7 bases, with 13 bases between the two germline ends. The CDR3 covers 14 residues. CDR3 sequence (DNA): TGTGCCAGCTCACCACCGTCCCAGGGCTGGGAGCAGTACTTC. This sequence encodes CASSPPSQGWEQYF.